This T cell receptor (beta chain) stems from a study of OX40 agonist ivuxolimab in advanced cancers. Findings and limits, study-wide: Near-lowest levels of clonal expansion characterized partial responders at 0.1-3.0 mg/kg.

The method was immunoSEQ multiplex PCR; TCRdb's version includes in-frame clones alone and lacks a portion of them. Of around 71,000 clones listed, approximately 86% were seen once; the top ten hold approximately 1.1%. Note on this clone: The antigen is unknown.

Trimming removed 0 bases at V and 4 bases at J, with 8 bases between. CDR3 length: 14 amino acids. CDR1 and CDR2 from the germline V gene are SGDLS and YYNGEE. This chain joins TRBV9 and TRBJ1-5; D gene uncertain. This TCR came from an adult with an advanced solid tumor such as melanoma, head and neck, liver or kidney cancer. This sample comprised CD4+ or CD8+ T cells sorted from blood, obtained in a trial of the OX40 agonist ivuxolimab. As DNA, the CDR3 is TGTGCCAGCAGCGTAGGGGTGGGGAATCAGCCCCAGCATTTT. The encoded protein is CASSVGVGNQPQHF.